This paragraph covers one T cell receptor beta chain sequence. The antigen remains unidentified. 13 Jbeta primers and 60 Vbeta primers were used for the PCR. Method: immunoSEQ multiplex PCR; TCRdb's copy keeps in-frame clones and lacks some. The table shows over 150,000 clones, with around 80% occurring only once. V was clipped by 0 bases and J by 10 bases; unmatched bases: 6. Germline-derived CDR1 and CDR2 are SGHNT and YYREEE (reference sequence). This CDR3 comprises 14 residues. The source of the sample is a study of cytomegalovirus exposure and HLA in healthy donors. Study-level results: Later analysis reportedly placed an Asian-associated ancestry cluster below the roughly 670-donor mean in N-insertions. A later analysis found most CMV-associated TCR beta chains apparently HLA-restricted. Prior analysis indicated that the majority of TCR beta V segments exhibited productivity approximately 90% or approximately 30% of the time.

The V call is TRBV5-4, the J call TRBJ2-7; TRBD2 aligns across 11 bases. The receptor was isolated from a woman under 40 in good health and CMV-seropositive. Sequenced input: PBMCs. CDR3 loop: CASSLVASGGPQYF. The CDR3 DNA follows: TGTGCCAGCAGCTTGGTGGCTAGCGGGGGGCCCCAGTACTTC.